A single sample is the source of the 32 T cell receptor beta chains below, sequenced in a study of blood T cell repertoires in COVID-19. The table came from immunoSEQ multiplex PCR; TCRdb's copy has only in-frame clones and leaves some out. The sample holds some 150,000 clones, 80% to 90% seen once. Sequenced sample: peripheral blood. The receptors come from a man aged 50 to 59 who had recovered from COVID-19.

The sample holds one count of this clone. The rearrangement uses TRBV19 and TRBJ1-5, with D possibly TRBD1 on 5 matching bases. The CDR3 is 17 amino acids. Germline CDR1 is LNHDA and CDR2 is SQIVND (reference sequence). Trimming removed 6 bases at V and 1 base at J, with 19 bases between. The CDR3 loop is CASSTPPGYRSNQPQHF. The CDR3 nucleotides are TGTGCCAGTAGCACACCCCCAGGGTATCGGAGCAATCAGCCCCAGCATTTT.

This rearrangement joins TRBV11-2 to TRBJ2-7; TRBD2 is a possible D gene (5 bases). There are 11 residues in the CDR3. The germline V gene has CDR1 SGHAT and CDR2 FQNNGV. Trimming cost V 4 bases and J 4 bases, with 5 bases left between them. CDR3 DNA: TGTGCCAGCAGCTGGGAGTACGAGCAGTACTTC. Its translation: CASSWEYEQYF.

The chain combines TRBV5-1 with TRBJ2-1; perhaps TRBD1 as D (7 bases). This CDR3 comprises 16 residues. Trimming cost V 5 bases and J 1 base, with 16 bases left between them. Germline values: CDR1 SGHRS, CDR2 YFSETQ. CDR3 DNA sequence: TGCGCCAGCAGGCGAGAGACAGGGAGGTCCTACAATGAGCAGTTCTTC. Amino acids: CASRRETGRSYNEQFF. The full variable domain, completed using reference TRBV5-1 and TRBJ2-1, is KAGVTQTPRYLIKTRGQQVTLSCSPISGHRSVSWYQQTPGQGLQFLFEYFSETQRNKGNFPGRFSGRQFSNSRSEMNVSTLELGDSALYLCASRRETGRSYNEQFFGPGTRLTVL.

This chain joins TRBV9 and TRBJ1-6; maybe TRBD1 (5 bases). The germline V gene has CDR1 SGDLS and CDR2 YYNGEE. The CDR3 consists of 16 residues. V lost 7 bases, J lost 7 bases, and 21 bases lay in between. The CDR3 bases are TGTGCCAGCTCCAAGCTTAGGGCAGGGTGGAATTCACCCCTCCACTTT. Translated: CASSKLRAGWNSPLHF.

The V gene is TRBV15, the J gene TRBJ1-5; 7 bases align to TRBD1. This CDR3 is 16 amino acids long. After removal of 0 bases from V and 2 bases from J, the junction contained 4 bases not matched to a gene. Germline V gene sequence: CDR1 LNHNV, CDR2 YYDKDF (reference sequence). The CDR3 DNA is TGTGCCACCAGCAGAGATCTAGGGGGCGGCAATCAGCCCCAGCATTTT. This codes for CATSRDLGGGNQPQHF.

The rearrangement uses TRBV27 and TRBJ2-7; a possible D gene is TRBD1 (6 bases). Germline V gives CDR1 MNHEY, CDR2 SMNVEV (reference sequence). The CDR3 is made up of 16 amino acids. Between the trimmed V and J ends, which lost 5 bases and 1 base, there was a span of 18 bases. The CDR3 reads CASSHIDRLESYEQYF. The CDR3 DNA follows: TGTGCCAGCAGTCACATAGACAGGCTCGAATCCTACGAGCAGTACTTC.

The chain recombines TRBV5-7 with TRBJ2-1, with 8 bases fitting TRBD1. TRBV5-7 is filed as an ORF, its function uncertain. V trimming: 2 bases; J trimming: 10 bases; junction bases outside the gene matches: 11. The CDR3 covers 15 residues. CDR3 coding DNA: TGTGCCAGCAGCTTACCGGGACAGGAGCTCGGGGAGCAGTTCTTC. Translating it yields CASSLPGQELGEQFF.

The chain combines TRBV18 with TRBJ1-1; 11 nucleotides agree with TRBD1. This CDR3 comprises 18 residues. Germline values: CDR1 KGHSH, CDR2 LQKENI. Trimming at V came to 6 bases and at J to 0 bases, leaving 12 bases not matched to a gene. This CDR3 reads CASSKSGTGGVMNTEAFF. In nucleotides, the CDR3 is TGTGCCAGCTCTAAATCCGGGACAGGGGGGGTTATGAACACTGAAGCTTTCTTT.

This clone was seen a single time. This chain links TRBV19 with TRBJ2-3; 7 bases map to TRBD2. The length of the CDR3 is 15 residues. The V gene's germline CDR1 is LNHDA and CDR2 SQIVND (reference sequence). V was clipped by 0 bases and J by 0 bases; unmatched bases: 0. CDR3 in DNA: TGTGCCAGTAGTATAGAGACTAGCAGCACAGATACGCAGTATTTT. It encodes CASSIETSSTDTQYF. The full variable domain, rest sourced from reference TRBV19 and TRBJ2-3, is DGGITQSPKYLFRKEGQNVTLSCEQNLNHDAMYWYRQDPGQGLRLIYYSQIVNDFQKGDIAEGYSVSREKKESFPLTVTSAQKNPTAFYLCASSIETSSTDTQYFGPGTRLTVL.

The V and J genes are TRBV5-1 and TRBJ2-7; TRBD2 might be the D (5 bases). The CDR3 runs 16 residues. Germline V gene lookup returns CDR1 SGHRS and CDR2 YFSETQ. The germline V and J ends were trimmed by 1 base and 0 bases, with 14 bases remaining between them. In DNA, the CDR3 is TGCGCCAGCAGCTTGTTTTCCCGGGGTACCTCCTACGAGCAGTACTTC. Protein product: CASSLFSRGTSYEQYF. The full variable domain, rest sourced from reference TRBV5-1 and TRBJ2-7, is KAGVTQTPRYLIKTRGQQVTLSCSPISGHRSVSWYQQTPGQGLQFLFEYFSETQRNKGNFPGRFSGRQFSNSRSEMNVSTLELGDSALYLCASSLFSRGTSYEQYFGPGTRLTVT.

The rearrangement links TRBV6-5 to TRBJ1-4; D might be TRBD1 (6 bases). V shed 6 bases and J shed 7 bases, with 15 bases lying between them. CDR1 and CDR2 from the germline V gene are MNHEY and SVGAGI. This CDR3 spans 14 amino acids. The CDR3 region is CASRRTVAVEKLFF. For the CDR3, the DNA is TGTGCCAGCAGAAGGACAGTAGCTGTTGAAAAACTGTTTTTT.

This sequence joins TRBV12-5 and TRBJ2-7; 7 bases align to TRBD1. Germline values: CDR1 LGHNT, CDR2 FRNRAP. The CDR3 has 16 residues. V gave up 2 bases and J gave up 2 bases; unmatched junction bases: 9. The CDR3 DNA is TGTGCTAGTGGTTTGAACCAAGGGGGCGTACCCTACGAGCAGTACTTC. As protein: CASGLNQGGVPYEQYF.

The rearrangement links TRBV4-3 to TRBJ2-4, with 8 bases that match TRBD1. Germline assignment: CDR1 LGHNA and CDR2 YSLEER. V lost 2 bases, J lost 9 bases, and 3 bases stayed unmatched. The CDR3 sequence is 13 residues long. This CDR3 is CASSQNRGFIQYF. In nucleotides, the CDR3 is TGCGCCAGCAGCCAAAACAGGGGGTTCATTCAGTACTTC.

The V call is TRBV9, the J call TRBJ1-2; possible D gene TRBD1, 5 bases. The germline V gene encodes CDR1 SGDLS and CDR2 YYNGEE. The CDR3 totals 14 residues. V was cut by 0 bases and J by 3 bases, with 9 bases left in between. For the CDR3, the DNA is TGTGCCAGCAGCGTAGATGACAGCCACTATGGCTACACCTTC. Translating it yields CASSVDDSHYGYTF.

V and J are TRBV13 and TRBJ2-7; 7 nucleotides align to TRBD2. V gave up 5 bases and J gave up 2 bases; unmatched junction bases: 12. Germline CDR1 and CDR2: PRHDT and FYEKMQ (reference sequence). The CDR3 runs 16 residues. The CDR3 DNA reads as TGTGCCAGCAGCCCGAGCGGGGTTCGGGTGACCTACGAGCAGTACTTC. This sequence encodes CASSPSGVRVTYEQYF.

This rearrangement joins TRBV9 to TRBJ2-3, with 8 bases identical to TRBD2. J was trimmed by 2 bases and V by 3 bases; bases with no gene match: 5. The germline V gene has CDR1 SGDLS and CDR2 YYNGEE. This CDR3 contains 15 residues. This chain's CDR3 is CASSARRGDTDTQYF. For the CDR3, the DNA is TGTGCCAGCAGCGCGAGGCGGGGGGACACAGATACGCAGTATTTT.

The chain uses TRBV4-1 and TRBJ2-7; 7 bases agree with TRBD1. The CDR3 length is 14 residues. V shed 4 bases and J 3 bases; nucleotides not matched to a gene: 6. Germline-derived CDR1 and CDR2 are MGHRA and YSYEKL. The CDR3 loop reads CASSRGQAIYEQYF. Here the CDR3 DNA reads TGCGCCAGCAGCCGAGGACAGGCGATCTACGAGCAGTACTTC.

J is TRBJ1-3 and V is TRBV4-3, with 7 bases lining up with TRBD1. This CDR3 comprises 17 residues. The junction had 8 bases not matched to a gene; V was cut back by 0 bases and J by 3 bases. CDR1 and CDR2 (germline): LGHNA, YSLEER. For the CDR3, the DNA is TGCGCCAGCAGCCAAGATGGGGGAGCAGGGGGTGGAAACACCATATATTTT. Protein sequence: CASSQDGGAGGGNTIYF.

The chain joins TRBV6-5 to TRBJ2-3; D is uncertain. Germline-derived CDR1 and CDR2 are MNHEY and SVGAGI. The V end lost 0 bases, the J end lost 6 bases, and 7 bases lay between the germline ends. The CDR3 length is 13 residues. CDR3 residues: CASSYSNQDTQYF. The CDR3 DNA reads as TGTGCCAGCAGTTACTCGAATCAGGATACGCAGTATTTT.

The chain uses TRBV11-1 and TRBJ2-3; 7 bases map to TRBD1. The CDR3 spans 14 residues. V lost 6 bases and J lost 1; bases outside the gene matches: 4. The germline CDR1 and CDR2 sequences are SGHAT and FQDESV (reference sequence). The CDR3 coding sequence is TGTGCCAGCAGATCTGGACAGGGCACAGATACGCAGTATTTT. Translating gives CASRSGQGTDTQYF.

This clone appeared once. The gene calls are TRBV25-1 and TRBJ1-1; 8 bases line up with TRBD1. V lost 4 bases, J lost 4 bases, and 5 bases stayed unmatched. Germline V gene data show CDR1 as MGHDK and CDR2 as SYGVNS. CDR3 size: 14 residues. CDR3 bases: TGTGCCAGCAGTGGTACCACAGGGGGCACTGAAGCTTTCTTT. It specifies CASSGTTGGTEAFF.

The rearrangement links TRBV10-3 to TRBJ2-5; the D is unclear. Germline V CDR1 and CDR2: ENHRY, SYGVKD. The CDR3 covers 12 residues. Trimming took off 3 bases at V and 3 bases at J, with 5 bases between the two ends. The CDR3 sequence: CAISDSEETQYF. In DNA, the CDR3 is TGTGCCATCAGTGACAGTGAAGAGACCCAGTACTTC.

The J gene is TRBJ2-7, the V gene TRBV7-2, with 11 bases aligning to TRBD2. V was pared by 6 bases and J by 2 bases, with 6 bases of the junction left unmatched. The CDR3 runs to 15 residues. CDR1 is SGHTA, CDR2 FQGNSA, per germline. The CDR3 region is CASRWDSGGAYEQYF. The DNA for the CDR3 is TGTGCCAGCAGGTGGGATAGCGGGGGGGCCTACGAGCAGTACTTC.

This clone appeared a few times. The genes are TRBV6-6 and TRBJ2-1; 9 bases agree with TRBD2. The germline V gene encodes CDR1 MNHNY and CDR2 SVGAGI (reference sequence). This CDR3 spans 14 amino acids. V gave up 6 bases and J gave up 3 bases; unmatched junction bases: 3. CDR3 sequence reads: CASRLAGDYNEQFF. The DNA for the CDR3 is TGTGCCAGCAGATTAGCGGGGGACTACAATGAGCAGTTCTTC.

This chain connects TRBV7-2 to TRBJ2-3; tentative D call: TRBD1 (6 bases). The CDR3 has 15 amino acids. V lost 4 bases and J 4 bases, leaving 15 bases between the germline ends. Germline assignment: CDR1 SGHTA and CDR2 FQGNSA. This CDR3 reads CASSSWQGLSDTQYF. The CDR3 DNA is TGTGCCAGCAGCTCCTGGCAGGGGCTCTCAGATACGCAGTATTTT.

This CDR3 is CASSSGTSEQETQYF. CDR3 bases: TGTGCCAGCAGTTCAGGGACTAGCGAACAAGAGACCCAGTACTTC. The rearrangement uses TRBV13 and TRBJ2-5; TRBD2 matches at 10 bases. Per germline, CDR1 PRHDT and CDR2 FYEKMQ (reference sequence). This CDR3 is built from 15 residues. The V and J ends lost 6 bases and 2 bases, in that order; junction bases with no gene match: 6.

This sequence joins TRBV4-3 and TRBJ2-1; D is unclear. The CDR3 is made up of 13 amino acids. Trimming took off 0 bases at V and 12 bases at J, with 12 bases between the two ends. Per germline, CDR1 LGHNA and CDR2 YSLEER. The CDR3 protein is CASSQDQASGQFF. CDR3 nucleotide sequence: TGCGCCAGCAGCCAAGATCAGGCAAGTGGGCAGTTCTTC.

The chain employs TRBV5-1 and TRBJ1-4; 12 nucleotides agree with TRBD1. The CDR3 spans 17 residues. Trimming at V came to 5 bases and at J to 3 bases, leaving 8 bases not matched to a gene. Germline values: CDR1 SGHRS, CDR2 YFSETQ. The CDR3: CASSTGQGAGANEKLFF. The CDR3 nucleotides read TGCGCCAGCAGTACGGGACAGGGGGCTGGGGCTAATGAAAAACTGTTTTTT.

The genes are TRBV6-5 and TRBJ1-2; TRBD1 matches at 7 bases. V trimming: 2 bases; J trimming: 8 bases; junction bases outside the gene matches: 5. The CDR3 spans 13 residues. The germline V gene has CDR1 MNHEY and CDR2 SVGAGI. The CDR3 here is CASSYKGAKGYTF. The CDR3 region has the DNA TGTGCCAGCAGTTACAAGGGGGCGAAGGGCTACACCTTC.

V and J are TRBV27 and TRBJ2-1; tentatively, D is TRBD1 (5 bases). Germline V CDR1 and CDR2: MNHEY, SMNVEV (reference sequence). Trimming removed 3 bases from V and 0 bases from J, with 9 bases in between. This CDR3 has 15 amino acids. This chain's CDR3 is CASSFGDSSYNEQFF. The DNA for the CDR3 is TGTGCCAGCAGTTTTGGCGACAGCTCCTACAATGAGCAGTTCTTC.

The chain links TRBV18 to TRBJ1-2; possibly TRBD1 for D (6 bases). CDR1 KGHSH and CDR2 LQKENI come from the germline V gene. The CDR3 sequence is 15 residues long. Trimming cost V 4 bases and J 5 bases, with 17 bases left between them. DNA for the CDR3: TGTGCCAGCTCACTCGATTACAGGGTCGCTTATGGCTACACCTTC. This encodes CASSLDYRVAYGYTF.

V usage is TRBV9 and J usage is TRBJ1-5; 11 bases line up with TRBD1. Unmatched junction bases numbered 2, after V lost 4 bases and J lost 5 bases. The length of the CDR3 is 14 residues. Germline V CDR1 and CDR2: SGDLS, YYNGEE. DNA of the CDR3: TGTGCCAGCAGCTTGGGACAGGGGGATCAGCCCCAGCATTTT. The encoded protein is CASSLGQGDQPQHF.